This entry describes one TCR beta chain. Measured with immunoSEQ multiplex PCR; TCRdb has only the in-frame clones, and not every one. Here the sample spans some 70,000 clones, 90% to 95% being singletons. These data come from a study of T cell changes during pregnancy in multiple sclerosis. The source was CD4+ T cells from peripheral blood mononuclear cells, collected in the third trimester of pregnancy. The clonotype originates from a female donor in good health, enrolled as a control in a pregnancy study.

Written as DNA, the CDR3 is TGTGCCAGCAGCTCAAACAGGGGGCGCGGGATCACTGAAGCTTTCTTT. Protein sequence: CASSSNRGRGITEAFF. V usage is TRBV13 and J usage is TRBJ1-1; 9 nucleotides agree with TRBD1. In germline, CDR1 is PRHDT, CDR2 FYEKMQ (reference sequence). The length of the CDR3 is 16 residues. Unmatched junction bases numbered 10, after V lost 4 bases and J lost 4 bases.